Shown below are 9 T cell receptor beta chains from a single sample sequenced in a study of T cells in Graves' hyperthyroidism and ophthalmopathy. Amplification targeted TCR beta CDR3 regions from RNA transcripts. RT-PCR in the first round (using the HTBI primer set) targeted the TCR CDR3. One entry per CDR3 protein results from TCRdb running MiXCR on the multiplex PCR reads. The sample consists of 250,000 to 400,000 distinct CDR3 sequences, 12% to 15% of them appearing once. Sequences were obtained from blood. The receptors were gathered from a woman aged 40 to 50 with Graves' ophthalmopathy.

Ten or more counts support this clonotype. The rearrangement uses TRBV6-1 and TRBJ2-7, with D maybe TRBD1 (6 bases). Trimming left V 6 bases short and J 0 bases short, with 21 bases between. This CDR3 contains 17 residues. The V gene's germline CDR1 is MNHNS and CDR2 SASEGT. CDR3 amino acids: CASSYNPSRDTSYEQYF. CDR3 coding DNA: TGTGCCAGCAGCTATAACCCCTCCCGGGACACCTCCTACGAGCAGTACTTC.

This clonotype appeared many times. A read error may produce the germline difference seen at one junction end. The chain links TRBV3-1 to TRBJ2-5; 9 bases map to TRBD2. In germline, CDR1 is LGHDT, CDR2 YNNKEL (reference sequence). The CDR3 is made up of 17 amino acids. CDR3 coding DNA: TGTGCCAGCAGCCAAGATAGCCTAGCGGGACCCCAAAAGACCCAGTACTTC. It encodes CASSQDSLAGPQKTQYF.

This clonotype was found many times. The chain has TRBV11-2 and TRBJ2-1; a weak D match, TRBD2 (6 bases). The V gene lost 10 bases and the J gene lost 0 bases, with 16 bases spanning the gap. CDR1 is SGHAT, CDR2 FQNNGV, per germline. CDR3 length: 15 amino acids. The CDR3 here is CAIYGPGSSYNEQFF. In DNA form, the CDR3 reads TGTGCCATCTACGGACCCGGGAGCTCCTACAATGAGCAGTTCTTC.

DNA for the CDR3: TGTGCCAGCAGTGAATTCCGGCAGGGGGCTAATAATTCACCCCTCCACTTT. Translating it yields CASSEFRQGANNSPLHF. V usage is TRBV25-1 and J usage is TRBJ1-6, with 8 bases aligning to TRBD1. Germline-derived CDR1 and CDR2 are MGHDK and SYGVNS. Trimming removed 1 base from V and 5 bases from J; junction bases left unmatched: 7. The length of the CDR3 is 17 residues. Variable domain in full (rest from reference TRBV25-1 and TRBJ1-6): EADIYQTPRYLVIGTGKKITLECSQTMGHDKMYWYQQDPGMELHLIHYSYGVNSTEKGDLSSESTVSRIRTEHFPLTLESARPSHTSQYLCASSEFRQGANNSPLHFGNGTRLTVT.

This clonotype was detected ten times or more. The chain couples TRBV3-1 to TRBJ2-1; no firm D call. With 1 base removed from V and 5 bases from J, the gap between germline ends came to 9 bases. This CDR3 spans 14 amino acids. The germline V gene has CDR1 LGHDT and CDR2 YNNKEL (reference sequence). CDR3 loop: CASSQGASDNEQFF. CDR3 bases: TGTGCCAGCAGCCAAGGTGCGTCTGACAATGAGCAGTTCTTC.

This clonotype was detected many times. This chain uses TRBV19 with TRBJ2-7, with TRBD2 matching over 9 bases. Germline V lookup: CDR1 LNHDA, CDR2 SQIVND (reference sequence). This CDR3 is 15 amino acids long. With 1 base clipped from V and 5 bases from J, the junction kept 6 bases outside the gene matches. CDR3 bases: TGTGCCAGTAGTATAGGCGGGACTAGCTTCGACGAGCAGTACTTC. Translation gives CASSIGGTSFDEQYF.

This clonotype was observed a handful of times. The gene calls are TRBV5-1 and TRBJ2-2; 10 nucleotides agree with TRBD2. The germline V gene encodes CDR1 SGHRS and CDR2 YFSETQ. The CDR3 has 14 amino acids. V lost 4 bases to trimming and J lost 4 bases; unmatched junction nucleotides: 1. This CDR3 is CASSGTSVTGELFF. DNA of the CDR3: TGCGCCAGCAGCGGGACTAGCGTCACCGGGGAGCTGTTTTTT. The full variable domain, with the rest looked up from reference TRBV5-1 and TRBJ2-2, is KAGVTQTPRYLIKTRGQQVTLSCSPISGHRSVSWYQQTPGQGLQFLFEYFSETQRNKGNFPGRFSGRQFSNSRSEMNVSTLELGDSALYLCASSGTSVTGELFFGEGSRLTVL.

The table lists this clonotype with many counts. J is TRBJ2-3 and V is TRBV12-3 or TRBV12-4; D remains unclear. The CDR3 runs 14 residues. Trimming took 5 bases from V and 2 from J, leaving 11 bases between them. Here the CDR3 reads CASSRLDYTDTQYF. The CDR3 DNA is TGTGCCAGCAGTAGACTCGATTACACAGATACGCAGTATTTT.

There are many counts of this clonotype. The V gene is TRBV6-5, the J gene TRBJ2-7; TRBD2 matches 15 bases. With 0 bases clipped from V and 3 bases from J, the junction kept 6 bases outside the gene matches. CDR3 length: 18 amino acids. Germline CDR1 MNHEY, CDR2 SVGAGI. The CDR3 here is CASSYSGTSGGPFYEQYF. The DNA for the CDR3 is TGTGCCAGCAGTTACTCGGGGACTAGCGGGGGGCCATTCTACGAGCAGTACTTC.